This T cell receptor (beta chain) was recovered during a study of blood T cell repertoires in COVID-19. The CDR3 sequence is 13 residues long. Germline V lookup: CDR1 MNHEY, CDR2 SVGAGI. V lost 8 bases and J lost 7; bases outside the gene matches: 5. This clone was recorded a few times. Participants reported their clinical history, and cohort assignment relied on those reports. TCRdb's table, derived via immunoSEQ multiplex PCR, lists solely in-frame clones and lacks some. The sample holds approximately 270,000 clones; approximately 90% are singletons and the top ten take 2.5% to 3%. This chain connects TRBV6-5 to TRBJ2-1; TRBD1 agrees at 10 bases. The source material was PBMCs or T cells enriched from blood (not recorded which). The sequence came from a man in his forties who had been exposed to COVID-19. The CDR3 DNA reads TGTGCCAGCCGGACAGGGGGGTGGAATGAGCAGTTCTTC. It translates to CASRTGGWNEQFF.